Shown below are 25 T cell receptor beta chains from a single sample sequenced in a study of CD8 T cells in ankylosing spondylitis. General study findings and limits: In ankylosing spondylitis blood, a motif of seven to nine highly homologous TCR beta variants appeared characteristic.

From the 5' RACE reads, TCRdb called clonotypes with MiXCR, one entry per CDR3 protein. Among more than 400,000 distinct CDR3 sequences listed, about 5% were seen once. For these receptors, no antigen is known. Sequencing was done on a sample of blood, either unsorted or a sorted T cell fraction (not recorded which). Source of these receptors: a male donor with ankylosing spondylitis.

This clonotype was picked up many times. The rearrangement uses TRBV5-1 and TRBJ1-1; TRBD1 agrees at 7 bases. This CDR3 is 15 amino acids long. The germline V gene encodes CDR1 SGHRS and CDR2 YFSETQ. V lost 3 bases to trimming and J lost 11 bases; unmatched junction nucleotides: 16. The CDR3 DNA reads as TGCGCCAGCAGCTCTCGGACCAGGGGGATCGAGGCGGCTTTCTTT. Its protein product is CASSSRTRGIEAAFF.

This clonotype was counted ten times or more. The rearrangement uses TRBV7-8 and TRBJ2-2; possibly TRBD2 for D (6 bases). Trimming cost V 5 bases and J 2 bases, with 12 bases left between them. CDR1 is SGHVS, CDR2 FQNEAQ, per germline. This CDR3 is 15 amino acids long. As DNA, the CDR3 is TGTGCCAGCAGCCGGGGGACGGTCAACACCGGGGAGCTGTTTTTT. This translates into CASSRGTVNTGELFF.

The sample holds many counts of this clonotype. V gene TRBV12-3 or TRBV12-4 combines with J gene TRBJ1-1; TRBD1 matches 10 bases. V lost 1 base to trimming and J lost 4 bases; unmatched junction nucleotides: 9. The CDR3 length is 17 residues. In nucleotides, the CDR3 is TGTGCCAGCAGTTTAGGAAGGGGACAGGGGTTGGGCACTGAAGCTTTCTTT. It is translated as CASSLGRGQGLGTEAFF.

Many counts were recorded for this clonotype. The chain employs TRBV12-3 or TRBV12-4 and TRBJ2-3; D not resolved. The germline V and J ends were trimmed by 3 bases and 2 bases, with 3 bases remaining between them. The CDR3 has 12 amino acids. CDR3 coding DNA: TGTGCCAGCAGTTTTCCCACAGATACGCAGTATTTT. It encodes CASSFPTDTQYF.

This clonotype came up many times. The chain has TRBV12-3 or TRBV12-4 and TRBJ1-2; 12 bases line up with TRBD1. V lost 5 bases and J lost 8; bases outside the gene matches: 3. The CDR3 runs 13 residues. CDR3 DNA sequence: TGTGCCAGCAGTCCCGGGACAGGGGGCGGCTACACCTTC. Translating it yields CASSPGTGGGYTF.

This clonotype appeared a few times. CDR3 in amino acids: CASSGRTGVNTGELFF. The CDR3 DNA is TGCGCCAGCAGCGGGCGGACAGGAGTGAACACCGGGGAGCTGTTTTTT. V and J are TRBV5-1 and TRBJ2-2; TRBD1 matches 7 bases. Germline V gene data show CDR1 as SGHRS and CDR2 as YFSETQ. V was clipped by 4 bases and J by 1 base; unmatched bases: 7. The CDR3 has 16 amino acids.

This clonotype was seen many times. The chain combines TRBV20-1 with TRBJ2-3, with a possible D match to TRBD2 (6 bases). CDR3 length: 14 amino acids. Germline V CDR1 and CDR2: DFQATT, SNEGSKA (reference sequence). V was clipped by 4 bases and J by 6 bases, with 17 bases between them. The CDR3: CSATGRPGDDTQYF. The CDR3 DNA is TGCAGTGCTACGGGCAGACCGGGGGACGATACGCAGTATTTT.

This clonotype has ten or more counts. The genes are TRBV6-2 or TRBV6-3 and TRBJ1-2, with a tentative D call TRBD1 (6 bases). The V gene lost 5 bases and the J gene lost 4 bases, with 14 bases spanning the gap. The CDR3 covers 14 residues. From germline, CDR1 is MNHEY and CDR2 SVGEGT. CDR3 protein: CASSVPGHLYGYTF. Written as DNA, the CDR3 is TGTGCCAGCAGTGTGCCGGGACACCTCTATGGCTACACCTTC.

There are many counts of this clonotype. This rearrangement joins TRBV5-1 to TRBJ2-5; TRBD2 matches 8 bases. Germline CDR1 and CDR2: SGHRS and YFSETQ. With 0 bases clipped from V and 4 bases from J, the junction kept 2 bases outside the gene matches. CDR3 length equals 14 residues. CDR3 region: CASSLGTSRETQYF. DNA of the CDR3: TGCGCCAGCAGCTTGGGGACTAGCAGAGAGACCCAGTACTTC.

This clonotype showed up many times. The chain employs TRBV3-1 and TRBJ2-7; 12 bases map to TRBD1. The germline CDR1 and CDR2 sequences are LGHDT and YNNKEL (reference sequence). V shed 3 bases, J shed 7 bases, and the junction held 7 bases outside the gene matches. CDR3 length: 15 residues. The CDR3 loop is CASSQGTGGLREQYF. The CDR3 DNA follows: TGTGCCAGCAGCCAGGGGACAGGGGGCCTACGGGAGCAGTACTTC.

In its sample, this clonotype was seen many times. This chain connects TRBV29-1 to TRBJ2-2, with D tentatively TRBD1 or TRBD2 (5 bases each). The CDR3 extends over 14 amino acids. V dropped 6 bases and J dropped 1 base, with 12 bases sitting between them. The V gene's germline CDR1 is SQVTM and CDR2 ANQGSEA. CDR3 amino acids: CSVLSGRNTGELFF. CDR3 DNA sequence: TGCAGCGTCCTCTCGGGGCGGAACACCGGGGAGCTGTTTTTT.

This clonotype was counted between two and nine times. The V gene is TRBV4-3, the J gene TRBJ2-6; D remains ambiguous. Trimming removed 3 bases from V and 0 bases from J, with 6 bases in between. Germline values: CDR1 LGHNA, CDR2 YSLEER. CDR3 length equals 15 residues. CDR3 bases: TGCGCCAGCAGCCAGCGGACCTCTGGGGCCAACGTCCTGACTTTC. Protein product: CASSQRTSGANVLTF.

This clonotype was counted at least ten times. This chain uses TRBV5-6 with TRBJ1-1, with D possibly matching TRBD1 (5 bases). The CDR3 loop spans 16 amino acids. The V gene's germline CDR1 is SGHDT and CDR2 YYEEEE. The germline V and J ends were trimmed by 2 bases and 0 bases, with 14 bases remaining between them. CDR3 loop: CASSFIGEGMNTEAFF. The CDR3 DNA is TGTGCCAGCAGCTTCATAGGGGAGGGAATGAACACTGAAGCTTTCTTT.

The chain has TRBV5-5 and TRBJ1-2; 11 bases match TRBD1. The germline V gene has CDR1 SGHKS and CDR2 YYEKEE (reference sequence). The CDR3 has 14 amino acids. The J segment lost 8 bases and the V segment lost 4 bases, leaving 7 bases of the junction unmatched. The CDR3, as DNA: TGTGCCAGCAGCCAGGACAGGGGGCAGCAGGGCTACACCTTC. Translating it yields CASSQDRGQQGYTF.

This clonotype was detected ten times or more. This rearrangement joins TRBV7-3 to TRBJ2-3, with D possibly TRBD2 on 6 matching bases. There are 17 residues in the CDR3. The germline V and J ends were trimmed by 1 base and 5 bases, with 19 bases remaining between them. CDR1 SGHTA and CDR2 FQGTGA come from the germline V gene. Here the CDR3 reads CASSLMGWRVGRDTQYF. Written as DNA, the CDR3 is TGTGCCAGCAGCTTAATGGGATGGAGGGTTGGTCGAGATACGCAGTATTTT.

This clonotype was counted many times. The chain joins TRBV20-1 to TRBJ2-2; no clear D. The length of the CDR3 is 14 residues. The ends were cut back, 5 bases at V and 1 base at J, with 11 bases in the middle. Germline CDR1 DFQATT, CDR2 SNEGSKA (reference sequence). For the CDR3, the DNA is TGCAGTGCTTCGTGGAGACAGAACACCGGGGAGCTGTTTTTT. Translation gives CSASWRQNTGELFF.

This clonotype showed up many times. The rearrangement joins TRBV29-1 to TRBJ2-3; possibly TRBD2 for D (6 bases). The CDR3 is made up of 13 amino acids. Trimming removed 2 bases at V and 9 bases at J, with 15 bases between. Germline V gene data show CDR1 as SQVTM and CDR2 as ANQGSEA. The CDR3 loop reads CSVEKAGLRTQYF. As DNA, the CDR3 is TGCAGCGTTGAAAAAGCGGGCCTTAGGACGCAGTATTTT.

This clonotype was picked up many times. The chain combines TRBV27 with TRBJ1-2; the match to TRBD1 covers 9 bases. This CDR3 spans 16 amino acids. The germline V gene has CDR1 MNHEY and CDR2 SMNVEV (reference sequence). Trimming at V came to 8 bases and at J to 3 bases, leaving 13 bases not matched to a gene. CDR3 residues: CASRPLGQGTHYGYTF. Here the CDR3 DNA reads TGTGCCAGCCGTCCTCTTGGACAGGGGACCCACTATGGCTACACCTTC.

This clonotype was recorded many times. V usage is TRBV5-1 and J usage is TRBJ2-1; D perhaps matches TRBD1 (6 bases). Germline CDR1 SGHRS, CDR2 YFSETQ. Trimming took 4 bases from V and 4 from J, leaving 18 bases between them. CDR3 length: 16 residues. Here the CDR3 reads CASSTAGTSLYNEQFF. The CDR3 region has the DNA TGCGCCAGCAGCACCGCCGGGACATCACTTTACAATGAGCAGTTCTTC.

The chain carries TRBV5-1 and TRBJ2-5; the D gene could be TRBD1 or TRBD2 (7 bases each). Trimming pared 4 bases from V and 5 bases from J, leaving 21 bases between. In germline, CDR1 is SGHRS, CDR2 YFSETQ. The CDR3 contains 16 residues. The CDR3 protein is CASSSPGGGDSETQYF. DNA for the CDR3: TGCGCCAGCAGCAGCCCAGGGGGGGGAGATTCGGAGACCCAGTACTTC. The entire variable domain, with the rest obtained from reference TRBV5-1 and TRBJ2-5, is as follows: KAGVTQTPRYLIKTRGQQVTLSCSPISGHRSVSWYQQTPGQGLQFLFEYFSETQRNKGNFPGRFSGRQFSNSRSEMNVSTLELGDSALYLCASSSPGGGDSETQYFGPGTRLLVL.

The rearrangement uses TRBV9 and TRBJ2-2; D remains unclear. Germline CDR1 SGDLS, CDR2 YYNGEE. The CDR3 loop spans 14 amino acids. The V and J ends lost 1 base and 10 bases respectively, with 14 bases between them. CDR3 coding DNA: TGTGCCAGCAGCGTACTTGGGTTTGCGACGGAGCTGTTTTTT. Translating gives CASSVLGFATELFF. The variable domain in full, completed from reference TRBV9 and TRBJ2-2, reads DSGVTQTPKHLITATGQRVTLRCSPRSGDLSVYWYQQSLDQGLQFLIQYYNGEERAKGNILERFSAQQFPDLHSELNLSSLELGDSALYFCASSVLGFATELFFGEGSRLTVL.

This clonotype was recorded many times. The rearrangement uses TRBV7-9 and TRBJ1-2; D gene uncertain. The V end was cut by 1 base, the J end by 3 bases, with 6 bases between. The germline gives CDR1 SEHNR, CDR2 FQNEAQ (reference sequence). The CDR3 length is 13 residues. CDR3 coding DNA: TGTGCCAGCAGCTTAGGGGCGGACTATGGCTACACCTTC. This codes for CASSLGADYGYTF.

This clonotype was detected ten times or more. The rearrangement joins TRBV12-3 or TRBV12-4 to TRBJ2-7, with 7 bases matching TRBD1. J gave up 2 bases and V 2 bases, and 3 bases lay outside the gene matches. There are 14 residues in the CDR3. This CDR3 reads CASSLRGQTYEQYF. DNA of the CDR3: TGTGCCAGCAGTTTAAGGGGACAGACCTACGAGCAGTACTTC.

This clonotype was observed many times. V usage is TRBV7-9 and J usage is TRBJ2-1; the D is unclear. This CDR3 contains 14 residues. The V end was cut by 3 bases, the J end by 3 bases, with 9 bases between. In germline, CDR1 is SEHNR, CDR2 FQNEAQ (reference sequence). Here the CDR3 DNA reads TGTGCCAGCAGCTTCCCGGACGGCTACAATGAGCAGTTCTTC. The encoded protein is CASSFPDGYNEQFF.

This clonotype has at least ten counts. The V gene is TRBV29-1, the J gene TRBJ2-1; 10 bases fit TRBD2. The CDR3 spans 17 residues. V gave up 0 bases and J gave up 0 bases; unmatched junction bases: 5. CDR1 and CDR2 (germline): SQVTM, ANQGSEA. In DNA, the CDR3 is TGCAGCGTTGAAGACCCGCCTAGCGGGAGCTCCTACAATGAGCAGTTCTTC. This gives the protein CSVEDPPSGSSYNEQFF.